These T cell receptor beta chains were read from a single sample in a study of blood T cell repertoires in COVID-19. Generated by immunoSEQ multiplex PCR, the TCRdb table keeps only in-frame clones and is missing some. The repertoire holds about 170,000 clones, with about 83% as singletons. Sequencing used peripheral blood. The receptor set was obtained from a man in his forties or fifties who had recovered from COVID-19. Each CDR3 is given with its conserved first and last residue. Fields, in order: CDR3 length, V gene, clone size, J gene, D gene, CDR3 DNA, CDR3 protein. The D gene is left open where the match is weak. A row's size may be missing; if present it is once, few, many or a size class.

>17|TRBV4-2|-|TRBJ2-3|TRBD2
TGTGCCAGCAGCCAAGATCTACTAGCGGCCCGCACAGATACGCAGTATTTT
CASSQDLLAARTDTQYF
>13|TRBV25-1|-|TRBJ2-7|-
TGTGCCAGCTCCGTAGGGAGCTCCTACGAGCAGTACTTC
CASSVGSSYEQYF
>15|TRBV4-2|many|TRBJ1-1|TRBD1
TGTGCCAGCCGAAAACCGGGACAGGGAGACACTGAAGCTTTCTTT
CASRKPGQGDTEAFF
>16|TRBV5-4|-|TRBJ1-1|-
TGTGCCAGCAGCTTGGGAGTCGGGGGTATGAACACTGAAGCTTTCTTT
CASSLGVGGMNTEAFF
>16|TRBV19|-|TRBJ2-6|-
TGTGCCAGTAGTACTCTAGGGAGCTCTGGGGCCAACGTCCTGACTTTC
CASSTLGSSGANVLTF
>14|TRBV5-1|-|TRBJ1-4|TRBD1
TGCGCCAGCAGCCTTGGACAGGGAGGGGAAAAACTGTTTTTT
CASSLGQGGEKLFF
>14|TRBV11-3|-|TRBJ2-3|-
TGTGCCAGCAGCTTAGAGGCTAGCACAGATACGCAGTATTTT
CASSLEASTDTQYF
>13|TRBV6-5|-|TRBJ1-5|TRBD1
TGTGCCCACGGACAGGGGCGCAATCAGCCCCAGCATTTT
CAHGQGRNQPQHF
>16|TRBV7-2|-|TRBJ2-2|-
TGTGCCAGCAGCTTCCAAACGGGAGTGGGGGGCGGGGAGCTGTTTTTT
CASSFQTGVGGGELFF
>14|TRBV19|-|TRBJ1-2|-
TGTGCCAGTAGTATTTACTCAACGGACTATGGCTACACCTTC
CASSIYSTDYGYTF
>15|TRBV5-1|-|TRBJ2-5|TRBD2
TGCGCCAGCATGGGCCCCCTAGCGGGAGCGGAGACCCAGTACTTC
CASMGPLAGAETQYF
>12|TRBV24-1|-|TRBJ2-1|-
TGTGCCACCAGAGGCGGATACAATGAGCAGTTCTTC
CATRGGYNEQFF
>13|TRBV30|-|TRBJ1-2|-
TGTGCCTGCCCGTTTGAGTGGGCGCAGGGCTACACCTTC
CACPFEWAQGYTF
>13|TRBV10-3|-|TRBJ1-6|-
TGTGCCATCAGTGAGTCGGGCAATTCACCCCTCCACTTT
CAISESGNSPLHF
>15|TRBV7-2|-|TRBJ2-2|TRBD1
TGTGCCAGCAGCGGACAGGGTGGTGGCACCGGGGAGCTGTTTTTT
CASSGQGGGTGELFF
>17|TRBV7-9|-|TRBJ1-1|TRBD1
TGTGCCAGCAGCGGCCGGGACAGGGGGCTGATGAACACTGAAGCTTTCTTT
CASSGRDRGLMNTEAFF
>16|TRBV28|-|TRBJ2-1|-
TGTGCCAGCAGCCGTTTCCGTGGGGCGTCCTACAATGAGCAGTTCTTC
CASSRFRGASYNEQFF
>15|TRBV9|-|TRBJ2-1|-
TGTGCCAGCAGCGTAGCTACGACTGTTCTCAGTGAGCAGTTCTTC
CASSVATTVLSEQFF
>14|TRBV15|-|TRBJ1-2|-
TGTGCCACCAGCAGAGACAGGGGAAATTATGGCTACACCTTC
CATSRDRGNYGYTF
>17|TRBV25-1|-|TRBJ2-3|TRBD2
TGTGCCAGCATCACACAAGTCCTAGCGGGAGGGGCAGATACGCAGTATTTT
CASITQVLAGGADTQYF
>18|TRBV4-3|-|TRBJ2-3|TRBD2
TGCGCCAGCAGCCAAGCGGGAGCGGGGGCCTCTAGCACAGATACGCAGTATTTT
CASSQAGAGASSTDTQYF
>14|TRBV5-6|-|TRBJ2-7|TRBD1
TGTGCCAGCAGCTTGGACAGGGGGTTGTACGAGCAGTACTTC
CASSLDRGLYEQYF
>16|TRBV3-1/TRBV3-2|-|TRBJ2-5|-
TGTGCCAGCAGCCAAGGACCGACAGGAACCCAAGAGACCCAGTACTTC
CASSQGPTGTQETQYF
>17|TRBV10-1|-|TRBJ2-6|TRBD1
TGCGCCAGCAGTCCGGGACAGGGGGCGTCTGGGGCCAACGTCCTGACTTTC
CASSPGQGASGANVLTF
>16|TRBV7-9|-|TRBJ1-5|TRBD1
TGTGCCAGCAGCCCCGGGACAGGGGGGGTCAATCAGCCCCAGCATTTT
CASSPGTGGVNQPQHF
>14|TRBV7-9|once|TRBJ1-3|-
TGTGCCAGCAGTACCCAGGGTTCTGGAAACACCATATATTTT
CASSTQGSGNTIYF
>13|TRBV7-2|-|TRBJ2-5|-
TGTGCCAGCAGCGAGGAGACCGAAGAGACCCAGTACTTC
CASSEETEETQYF
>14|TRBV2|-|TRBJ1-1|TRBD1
TGTGCCAGCAGTTATAAGGGGGCGCGGACTGAAGCTTTCTTT
CASSYKGARTEAFF
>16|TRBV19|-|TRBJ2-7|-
TGTGCCAGTAGTATAGGCGGACTTAGCTCTTATTACGAGCAGTACTTC
CASSIGGLSSYYEQYF
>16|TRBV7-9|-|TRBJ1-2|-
TGTGCCAGCAGCTCCTCGTCCAGGGTTGCAGACTATGGCTACACCTTC
CASSSSSRVADYGYTF
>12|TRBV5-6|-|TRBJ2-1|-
TGTGCCAGCAGCTTGGTCCTCAATGAGCAGTTCTTC
CASSLVLNEQFF
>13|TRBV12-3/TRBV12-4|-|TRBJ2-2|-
TGTGCCAGCGGCAGGCCGAACACCGGGGAGCTGTTTTTT
CASGRPNTGELFF
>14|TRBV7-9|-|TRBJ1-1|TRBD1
TGTGCCAGCAGCTTAGGACAGGGGAACATAGAAGCTTTCTTT
CASSLGQGNIEAFF
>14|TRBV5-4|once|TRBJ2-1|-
TGTGCCAGCAGCACGGGGACTCCCTACAATGAGCAGTTCTTC
CASSTGTPYNEQFF
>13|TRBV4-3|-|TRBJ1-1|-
TGCGCCAGCAGCCAAAGTACCGCGAACGAAGCTTTCTTT
CASSQSTANEAFF
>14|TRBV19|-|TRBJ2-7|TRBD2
TGTGCCAGTAGTATACAGCGGGGGGCCTACGAGCAGTACTTC
CASSIQRGAYEQYF
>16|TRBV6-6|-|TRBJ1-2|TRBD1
TGTGCCAGCAGTTTACTCTCCGGGACAGGGGACTATGGCTACACCTTC
CASSLLSGTGDYGYTF
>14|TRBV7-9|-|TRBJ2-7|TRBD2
TGTGCCAGCAGCTTAGGACTAGCGGGAGGCGAGCAGTACTTC
CASSLGLAGGEQYF
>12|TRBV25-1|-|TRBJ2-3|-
TGTGCCAGCAGGCTAGCCACAGATACGCAGTATTTT
CASRLATDTQYF
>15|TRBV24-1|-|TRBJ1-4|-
TGTGCCACCAGTGCAACCAACAGGGCTCAAAGAAAACTGTTTTTT
CATSATNRAQRKLFF
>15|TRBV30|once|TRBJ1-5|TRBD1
TGTGCCTGGAGTCCCGGGACAGGGGCATATCAGCCCCAGCATTTT
CAWSPGTGAYQPQHF
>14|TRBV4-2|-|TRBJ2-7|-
TGTGCCAGCAGCCCCGTTCGGGGAGATTACGAGCAGTACTTC
CASSPVRGDYEQYF
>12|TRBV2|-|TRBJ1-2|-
TGTGCCAGCACCCCGGGGAACTATGGCTACACCTTC
CASTPGNYGYTF
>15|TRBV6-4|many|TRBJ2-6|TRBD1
TGTGCCAGCAGTGACGGACAGGGTGGGGCCAACGTCCTGACTTTC
CASSDGQGGANVLTF
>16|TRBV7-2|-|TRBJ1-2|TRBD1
TGTGCCAGCAGCACCGGACAGGGGTACGATAACTATGGCTACACCTTC
CASSTGQGYDNYGYTF
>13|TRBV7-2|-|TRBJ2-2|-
TGTGCCAGCACGAAGCCGTTCACCGGGGAGCTGTTTTTT
CASTKPFTGELFF
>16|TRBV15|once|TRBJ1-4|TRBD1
TGTGCCACCAGCAGAGTATTTCCAGGGGGAGTGGAAAAACTGTTTTTT
CATSRVFPGGVEKLFF
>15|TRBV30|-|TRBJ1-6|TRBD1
TGTGCCTGGAGTGGGCCCGGGACAGGGGCCTCACCCCTCCACTTT
CAWSGPGTGASPLHF
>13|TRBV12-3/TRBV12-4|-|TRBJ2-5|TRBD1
TGTGCCAGCAGTCTGACAGGGTCTGAGACCCAGTACTTC
CASSLTGSETQYF
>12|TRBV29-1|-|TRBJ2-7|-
TGCAGCGTTGTAACAGGGCCGGGGGAGCAGTACTTC
CSVVTGPGEQYF
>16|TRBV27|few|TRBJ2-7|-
TGTGCCAGCCGTCCCCTAAGAGGATACTCCTCCTACGAGCAGTACTTC
CASRPLRGYSSYEQYF
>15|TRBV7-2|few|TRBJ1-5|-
TGTGCCAGCAGCTTAGTTGCGGGAAGCAATCAGCCCCAGCATTTT
CASSLVAGSNQPQHF
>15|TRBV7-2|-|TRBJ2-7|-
TGTGCCAGCAGCTTGGGTGGGAGCGCTACCTACGAGCAGTACTTC
CASSLGGSATYEQYF
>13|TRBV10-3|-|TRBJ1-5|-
TGTGCCATCGGAGAAAAAAATCATCAGCCCCAGCATTTT
CAIGEKNHQPQHF
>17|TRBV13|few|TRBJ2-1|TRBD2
TGTGCCAGCAGCAACTCCCTCGGAGCGGGAGCGGGCAATGAGCAGTTCTTC
CASSNSLGAGAGNEQFF
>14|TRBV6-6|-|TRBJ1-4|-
TGTGCCAGCAGTTACTGGTCGGGGGATGAAAAACTGTTTTTT
CASSYWSGDEKLFF
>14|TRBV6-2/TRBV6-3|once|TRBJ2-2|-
TGTGCCAGCAGTCATGGCGGGCACACCGGGGAGCTGTTTTTT
CASSHGGHTGELFF